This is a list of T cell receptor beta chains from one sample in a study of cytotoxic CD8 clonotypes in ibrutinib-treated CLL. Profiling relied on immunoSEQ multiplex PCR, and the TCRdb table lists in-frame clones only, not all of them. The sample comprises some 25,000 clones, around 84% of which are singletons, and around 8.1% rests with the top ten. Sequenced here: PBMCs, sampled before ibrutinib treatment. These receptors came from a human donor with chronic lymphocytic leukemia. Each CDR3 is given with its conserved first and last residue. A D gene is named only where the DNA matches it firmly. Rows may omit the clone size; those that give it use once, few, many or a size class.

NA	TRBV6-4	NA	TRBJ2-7	CASSEYLDGCEQYF	TGTGCCAGCAGTGAATACCTAGACGGTTGCGAGCAGTACTTC
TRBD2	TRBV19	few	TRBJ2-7	CASSESSGTYEQYF	TGTGCCAGTAGTGAATCTAGCGGAACCTACGAGCAGTACTTC
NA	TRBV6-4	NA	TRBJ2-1	CASSAEGLGEQFF	TGTGCCAGCAGTGCCGAGGGTTTGGGTGAGCAGTTCTTC
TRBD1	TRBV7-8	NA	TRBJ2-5	CASSSRDRQETQYF	TGTGCCAGCAGCAGCCGGGACAGACAAGAGACCCAGTACTTC
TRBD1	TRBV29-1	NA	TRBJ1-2	CSVEEQGALGYTF	TGCAGCGTTGAAGAACAGGGGGCGCTTGGCTACACCTTC
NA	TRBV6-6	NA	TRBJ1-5	CASSGEGSRNQPQHF	TGTGCCAGCAGCGGGGAGGGGAGCCGGAATCAGCCCCAGCATTTT
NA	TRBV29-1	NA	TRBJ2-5	CSALPTGLRETQYF	TGCAGCGCTCTCCCGACAGGTCTGCGGGAGACCCAGTACTTC
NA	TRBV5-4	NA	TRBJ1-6	CASSAGTQGSGSPLHF	TGTGCCAGCAGCGCGGGTACCCAGGGGTCAGGATCACCCCTCCACTTT
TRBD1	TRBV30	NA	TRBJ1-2	CAWRGDSSISYTF	TGTGCCTGGAGGGGGGACAGCTCTATTAGCTACACCTTC
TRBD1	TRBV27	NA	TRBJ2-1	CASSPFLTGQGFNEQFF	TGTGCCAGCAGTCCTTTCCTAACGGGACAGGGTTTCAATGAGCAGTTCTTC
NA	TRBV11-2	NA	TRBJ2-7	CASSIHQGGVYEQYF	TGTGCCAGCAGCATCCACCAGGGGGGAGTCTACGAGCAGTACTTC
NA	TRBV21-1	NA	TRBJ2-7	CASSSKAGAPRGKGYEQYF	TGTGCCAGCAGCTCCAAAGCGGGAGCCCCTCGGGGGAAAGGGTACGAGCAGTACTTC
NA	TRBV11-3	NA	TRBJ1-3	CASSFSGSGNTIYF	TGTGCCAGCAGCTTTAGTGGCTCTGGAAACACCATATATTTT
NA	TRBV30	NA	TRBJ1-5	CAWSISYNQPQHF	TGTGCCTGGAGTATCAGTTACAATCAGCCCCAGCATTTT
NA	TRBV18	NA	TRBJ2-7	CASSPQQGREQYF	TGTGCCAGCTCACCCCAACAGGGTCGCGAGCAGTACTTC
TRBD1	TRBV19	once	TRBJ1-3	CASSIVDRGSPGNTIYF	TGTGCCAGTAGTATAGTCGACAGGGGATCGCCTGGAAACACCATATATTTT
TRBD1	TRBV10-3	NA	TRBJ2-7	CAISGGTGGDGQYF	TGTGCCATCAGTGGTGGGACAGGGGGCGACGGGCAGTACTTC
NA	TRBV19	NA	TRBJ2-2	CASSIAGELFF	TGTGCCAGTAGTATAGCCGGGGAGCTGTTTTTT
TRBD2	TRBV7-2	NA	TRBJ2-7	CASSLSGLAGPYEQYF	TGTGCCAGCAGCTTATCGGGACTAGCGGGACCTTACGAGCAGTACTTC
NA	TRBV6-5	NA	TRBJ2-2	CASTGSGFESGELFF	TGTGCCAGCACCGGGTCTGGATTCGAGAGCGGGGAGCTGTTTTTT
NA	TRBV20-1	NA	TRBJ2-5	CSAWYQETQYF	TGCAGTGCCTGGTACCAAGAGACCCAGTACTTC
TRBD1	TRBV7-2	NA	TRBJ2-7	CASSPDRGRRYEQYF	TGTGCCAGCAGCCCAGACAGGGGGCGTAGGTACGAGCAGTACTTC
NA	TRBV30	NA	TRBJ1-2	CAWSKQGSGYTF	TGTGCCTGGAGCAAACAGGGTAGCGGCTACACCTTC
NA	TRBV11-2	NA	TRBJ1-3	CASSLVLGRDGSSGNTIYF	TGTGCCAGCAGCTTAGTTCTAGGCCGTGACGGGAGCTCTGGAAACACCATATATTTT
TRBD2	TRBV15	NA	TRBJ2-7	CATSRDFAGDGKQYF	TGTGCCACCAGCAGAGATTTTGCGGGAGATGGAAAGCAGTACTTC
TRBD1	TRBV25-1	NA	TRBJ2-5	CASSHPGQGPAETQYF	TGTGCCAGCAGTCACCCGGGACAGGGTCCGGCAGAGACCCAGTACTTC
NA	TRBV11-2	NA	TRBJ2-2	CASSLLRQVETGELFF	TGTGCCAGCAGCTTATTGAGACAGGTCGAGACCGGGGAGCTGTTTTTT
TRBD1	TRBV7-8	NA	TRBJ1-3	CASSWGFKDRHTLTLSGNTIYF	TGTGCCAGCAGCTGGGGTTTCAAGGACAGGCATACCTTAACGCTCTCTGGAAACACCATATATTTT
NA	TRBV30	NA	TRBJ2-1	CALGDFGSYNEQFF	TGTGCCCTAGGGGACTTTGGGTCCTACAATGAGCAGTTCTTC
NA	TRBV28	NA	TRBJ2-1	CASTPGSLAYNEQFF	TGTGCCAGCACTCCAGGGTCCTTAGCCTACAATGAGCAGTTCTTC
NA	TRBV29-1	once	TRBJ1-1	CSVEQFEAFF	TGCAGCGTTGAACAGTTTGAAGCTTTCTTT
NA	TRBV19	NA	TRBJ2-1	CASSIVTGPLNGQFF	TGTGCCAGTAGTATAGTAACGGGACCCTTAAACGGGCAGTTCTTC
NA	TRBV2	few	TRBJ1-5	CASSAWWGDQPQHF	TGTGCCAGCAGTGCATGGTGGGGCGATCAGCCCCAGCATTTT
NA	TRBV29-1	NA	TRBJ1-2	CSVEEDGSLYGYTF	TGCAGCGTTGAAGAGGACGGATCCTTATATGGCTACACCTTC
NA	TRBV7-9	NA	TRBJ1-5	CASTGGNQPQHF	TGTGCCAGCACAGGGGGCAATCAGCCCCAGCATTTT
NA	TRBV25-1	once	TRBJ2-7	CASNGRENYEQYF	TGTGCCAGCAACGGGCGCGAGAACTACGAGCAGTACTTC
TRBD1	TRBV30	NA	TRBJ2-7	CACRAGTGVAYEQYF	TGTGCCTGTAGGGCGGGGACAGGGGTTGCCTACGAGCAGTACTTC
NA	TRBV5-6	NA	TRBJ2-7	CASSYGRTYEQYF	TGTGCCAGCAGCTACGGACGGACCTACGAGCAGTACTTC
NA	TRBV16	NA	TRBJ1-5	CASSPRGRPSINQPQHF	TGTGCCAGCAGCCCACGGGGCCGCCCTTCTATCAATCAGCCCCAGCATTTT
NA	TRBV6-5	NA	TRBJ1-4	CASSYSETPAPKKLFF	TGTGCCAGCAGTTACTCGGAGACACCTGCTCCAAAAAAACTGTTTTTT